Here is one T cell receptor (beta chain) with its context. It lacks a known antigen. No base quality values were provided; no much bigger clone lies one nucleotide off. This sample was taken from a study of T cells in localized non-small cell lung cancer (dated by TCRdb to the early 2020s). At the level of the whole study: The study analyzed T cell repertoires of about 230 early-stage NSCLC patients, comparing tumors and uninvolved tumor-adjacent lungs. The cohort comprised around 250 treatment-naïve NSCLC patients with resected, localized lung tumors. NSCLC patients had a mean age of approximately 72 years, and 120 to 150 were male and 107 female. Points the paper makes about the study in general: Uninvolved tumor-adjacent lung showed the highest T cell clonality, higher than tumor, which suggests more focused antigenic responses in the uninvolved tumor-adjacent lung. A median of approximately 62 of the top 100 tumor clones turned up in the paired uninvolved adjacent lung, and approximately 30 of those clones also ranked among the top 100 of that same adjacent lung. Because multi-region tumor sequencing was not performed, intratumor heterogeneity could not be ruled out. Higher blood T cell density associated with longer overall survival, while higher adjacent-lung clonality associated with shorter survival. Because the study design was exploratory, TCR variables were selected using unadjusted p-values without false-discovery rate correction.

At diagnosis, tumor, uninvolved tumor-adjacent lung and peripheral blood were collected and then preserved as a mix of FFPE and fresh-frozen material. For TCR repertoire profiling, the blood samples were analyzed as peripheral blood mononuclear cells. V is clipped by 8 bases and J by 3 bases, and the sequence between their germline boundaries is 13 bases long. From the cysteine through the phenylalanine, the CDR3 covers 13 amino acids. Kept here is only the CDR3 DNA, which spans 39 bases and is read in frame from base 1. Sequences MNHNS (CDR1) and SASEGT (CDR2) are obtained from the germline V gene. The immunoSEQ Assay was used to sequence TCR beta CDR3 regions from DNA. In the original analysis: To compute T cell density, TCR beta template counts were normalized to usable DNA, which was estimated by amplifying housekeeping genes. Richness was estimated using the preseqR package, with extrapolation to 400,000 templates for PBMC samples and to 120,000 templates for tissue samples. Clonality was defined by subtracting Pielou's evenness from one. Differential abundance testing on productive amino-acid clonotypes, with a minimum total count of 5 and an alpha of 0.1, was used to identify tissue-enriched TCRs. The Jaccard Index and the Morisita Overlap Index were used to measure repertoire overlap between compartments. GLIPH grouped TCR beta CDR3s together with public tetramer-defined viral CDR3s, and a viral motif had to include at least three viral sequences and also show V-gene enrichment. As stored in TCRdb, this immuneACCESS dataset retains in-frame rearrangements with V and J assigned. A fraction of the clones does not appear; measured against another copy, unresolved V genes explain less than half of the discrepancy, and the remainder lacks a known reason. The DNA gave D and trimming, while V, J and clone size come from that table. Here the sample has some 32,000 clones; 90% to 95% occur a single time. Roughly 0.73% of the sample lies in the top ten.

The clonotype originates from a woman aged 35-75 years with stage I lung adenocarcinoma. Sequenced material: peripheral blood, taken before any cancer treatment. The sequence joins TRBV6-1 to TRBJ1-1; the D gene assignment is ambiguous. The DNA is as follows: TGTGCCAGCCGACCGAATGGCTACACTGAAGCTTTCTTT. This codes for CASRPNGYTEAFF.